This T cell receptor beta chain was identified in a study of CD8+CD57+ T cells in acquired aplastic anemia. Study-level results: Roughly 30 was the count of CD8+ CDR3 sequences that patients shared with controls. Statistical testing detected no significant gap in CD8+ Simpson's diversity between patients and controls.

On this clonotype: Its specificity is not known.

The V segment lost 2 bases and the J segment 2 bases; nucleotides outside the gene matches: 7. This CDR3 has 15 residues. Germline V gives CDR1 SGHKS, CDR2 YYEKEE (reference sequence). By flow cytometry, patients selected for sequencing had shown an expansion of CD8+CD57+ cells. For CDR3 and TCR beta VDJ profiling, genomic DNA was the template used. TCRdb passed the reads through MiXCR, listing each CDR3 protein once. The sample yields 150,000 to 200,000 distinct CDR3 sequences, just under 50% seen once. This chain joins TRBV5-5 and TRBJ2-7, with 7 bases fitting TRBD1. This clonotype originated in a human donor with aplastic anemia. Specimen: sorted CD4+, CD8+, or CD8+CD57+ T cells (not recorded which) from PBMCs. The DNA for the CDR3 is TGTGCCAGCAGCTTAGGACAGGTGGGCGCCTACGAGCAGTACTTC. The encoded protein is CASSLGQVGAYEQYF.